This record looks at one T cell receptor beta chain sequence and its context. Its matching antigen is unknown. The junction differs from germline at one of its ends, possibly a read error. The sample comes from a study of blood T cells in healthy people across ages. Healthy Caucasians from Russia aged about 6 to 95 served as donors. The CDR3 runs to 14 residues. The germline CDR1 and CDR2 sequences are MGHRA and YSYEKL. Study-level results: Roughly linear declines in TCR beta diversity per million T cells occurred with age. There was a strong correlation between TCR beta diversity and naive T cell percentage.

A J-beta primer mix and a sample-barcoded 5' primer were used in a second PCR of about 7 to 12 cycles. A template-switch adaptor that had 12 random nucleotides put a tag on each cDNA molecule. TCRdb re-called the 5' RACE reads through MiXCR, storing one row per CDR3 protein. The sample contains roughly 1,500,000 distinct CDR3 sequences, about 31% of which appear only once. The chain joins TRBV4-1 to TRBJ2-1; D gene unclear. The sequence came from a woman aged 25 to 39 in good health. Specimen: blood. CDR3 residues: CASSQDGPYDEQFF. In nucleotides, the CDR3 is TGCGCCAGCAGCCAGGACGGCCCCTACGATGAGCAGTTCTTC.